In this sample, the clone carrying this TCR beta chain turned up once. As yet, its antigen is unknown. The sample comes from a study of cytomegalovirus exposure and HLA in healthy donors. General study points: In a later analysis, 16,951 TCR beta sequences were associated with HLA alleles at 0.05 false discovery rate.

It was with 60 Vbeta and 13 Jbeta primers that the PCR ran. Some clones are missing from TCRdb's copy, which holds only in-frame ones; the method was immunoSEQ multiplex PCR. The sample contains some 130,000 clones, less than 85% of which appear only once. With 4 bases removed from V and 0 bases from J, the gap between germline ends came to 12 bases. Per germline, CDR1 MDHEN and CDR2 SYDVKM. This CDR3 spans 15 amino acids. The source of this sequence is a male donor in good health and CMV-seronegative. Sequencing input: PBMCs. The V and J genes are TRBV28 and TRBJ1-2; possibly TRBD1 for D (6 bases). CDR3 bases: TGTGCCAGCAGTTCGACAGGACTAGCTAACTATGGCTACACCTTC. It encodes CASSSTGLANYGYTF.